This T cell receptor (beta chain) stems from a study of T cell responses to AZD1222 COVID-19 vaccine. Profiled with immunoSEQ multiplex PCR; TCRdb holds only in-frame clones, not every one. The repertoire includes 130,000 to 150,000 clones, approximately 90% of them detected once, and under 2% sits in the top ten. The germline V and J ends were trimmed by 5 bases and 3 bases, with 17 bases remaining between them. Looked up from germline, CDR1 is SGHVS and CDR2 is FQNEAQ. The length of the CDR3 is 15 residues. The clonotype was recovered from an adult who received the AZD1222 COVID-19 vaccine. The sequencing used peripheral blood, collected 28 days after the second AZD1222 dose. J is TRBJ2-7 and V is TRBV7-8, with D possibly matching TRBD1 (6 bases). The CDR3, as DNA: TGTGCCAGCAGCATTGGTGAGACAGGTTACTACGAGCAGTACTTC. Protein: CASSIGETGYYEQYF.